Listed below are T cell receptor beta chains from one sample, sequenced in a study of CD8+ T cells in alopecia areata. TCRdb's copy holds only in-frame clones and misses some; the assay was immunoSEQ multiplex PCR. The profile shows 150,000 or so clones, about nine tenths of them singletons. The starting material was CD8+ T cells sorted from blood, obtained at week 0. These receptors all stem from a human donor with alopecia areata. Both conserved end residues are part of each CDR3. The D gene is left open where the match is weak. Rows give clone size only sometimes, using once, few, many, or a class for an expanded clone.

-,TRBD1,14,TRBV29-1,TRBJ2-3,TGCAGCGCCCACTTTAAGGGGGCCCCAGATACGCAGTATTTT,CSAHFKGAPDTQYF
-,-,14,TRBV9,TRBJ2-1,TGTGCCAGCAGCCCAGGGACAAACTACAATGAGCAGTTCTTC,CASSPGTNYNEQFF
once,TRBD1,16,TRBV5-6,TRBJ2-3,TGTGCCAGCAGCTTAGACGGGACAGGGGTCACAGATACGCAGTATTTT,CASSLDGTGVTDTQYF
-,-,14,TRBV27,TRBJ2-3,TGTGCCAGCAGTTTATCGGTGAGCACAGATACGCAGTATTTT,CASSLSVSTDTQYF
few,-,12,TRBV27,TRBJ2-7,TGTGCCAGCAGCCTAGTAGGTGACGAGCAGTACTTC,CASSLVGDEQYF
-,-,14,TRBV19,TRBJ1-2,TGTGCCAGTAGTGGGGCGACAGGAAACTATGGCTACACCTTC,CASSGATGNYGYTF
-,-,16,TRBV9,TRBJ2-3,TGTGCCAGCAGCGTGGACCCCCCAGGGGGCACAGATACGCAGTATTTT,CASSVDPPGGTDTQYF
once,-,15,TRBV4-1,TRBJ2-1,TGCGCCAGCAGCCAAGAATGGACTTCTTACAATGAGCAGTTCTTC,CASSQEWTSYNEQFF
-,TRBD1,14,TRBV23-1,TRBJ1-5,TGCGCCAGCAGTCACCCGACAGGGAGTCAGCCCCAGCATTTT,CASSHPTGSQPQHF
-,-,17,TRBV27,TRBJ2-1,TGTGCCAGCAGTTTACCGAGGGGCCCAGCAGGGTTCGGTGAGCAGTTCTTC,CASSLPRGPAGFGEQFF
-,TRBD2,16,TRBV4-1,TRBJ2-7,TGCGCCAGCAGCCAAGATAGTGGACTAGCGGGAGAGGAGCAGTACTTC,CASSQDSGLAGEEQYF
-,-,14,TRBV27,TRBJ2-7,TGTGCCAGCAGTCGATTACAGGGCCCCTACGAGCAGTACTTC,CASSRLQGPYEQYF
-,TRBD1,14,TRBV5-4,TRBJ2-1,TGTGCCAGCACCCGGGACAGGAGATACAATGAGCAGTTCTTC,CASTRDRRYNEQFF
few,-,18,TRBV4-1,TRBJ2-1,TGCGCCACATCGCGAGGAGGATTAGTACCCCGCTCCTACAATGAGCAGTTCTTC,CATSRGGLVPRSYNEQFF
-,-,15,TRBV29-1,TRBJ2-7,TGCAGCGCCGTACCCGGAGGGGAGAACTTCTACGAGCAGTACTTC,CSAVPGGENFYEQYF
few,TRBD2,15,TRBV6-5,TRBJ2-7,TGTGCCAGCAGCCGGCTGGGCGGGAGTGGGTACGAGCAGTACTTC,CASSRLGGSGYEQYF